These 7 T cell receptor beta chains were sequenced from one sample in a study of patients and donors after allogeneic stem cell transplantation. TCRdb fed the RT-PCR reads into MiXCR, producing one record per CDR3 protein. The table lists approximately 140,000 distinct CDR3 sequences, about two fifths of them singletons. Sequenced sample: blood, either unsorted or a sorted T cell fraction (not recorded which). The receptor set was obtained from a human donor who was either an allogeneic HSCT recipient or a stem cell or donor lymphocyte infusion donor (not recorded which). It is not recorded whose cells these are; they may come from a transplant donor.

CDR3 nucleotides: TGTGCCAGCAGAAGACAGGGGGCCGCTGAAGCTTTCTTT. Its translation is CASRRQGAAEAFF. The rearrangement joins TRBV12-3 or TRBV12-4 to TRBJ1-1; TRBD1 matches at 10 bases. With 6 bases clipped from V and 6 bases from J, the junction kept 4 bases outside the gene matches. CDR3 size: 13 residues.

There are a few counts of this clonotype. CDR3 sequence: CASGSREGAFF. CDR3 DNA sequence: TGTGCCAGCGGTTCCCGAGAAGGAGCTTTCTTT. The chain links TRBV12-3 or TRBV12-4 to TRBJ1-1; no clear D. This CDR3 has 11 residues. V was cut by 8 bases and J by 10 bases, with 14 bases left in between.

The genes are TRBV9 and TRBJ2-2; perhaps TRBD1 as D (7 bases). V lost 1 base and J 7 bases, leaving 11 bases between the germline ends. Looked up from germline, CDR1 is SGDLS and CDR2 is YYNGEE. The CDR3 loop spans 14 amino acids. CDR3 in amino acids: CASSVHRGGGELFF. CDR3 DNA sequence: TGTGCCAGCAGCGTACACAGGGGAGGCGGGGAGCTGTTTTTT.

CDR3 in amino acids: CASSPVGGGNQPQHF. CDR3 DNA: TGTGCCAGCAGTCCCGTGGGGGGAGGCAATCAGCCCCAGCATTTT. The chain has TRBV27 and TRBJ1-5; maybe TRBD1 (5 bases). V was cut by 5 bases and J by 2 bases, with 13 bases left in between. This CDR3 region has 15 residues. CDR1 MNHEY and CDR2 SMNVEV come from the germline V gene (reference sequence).

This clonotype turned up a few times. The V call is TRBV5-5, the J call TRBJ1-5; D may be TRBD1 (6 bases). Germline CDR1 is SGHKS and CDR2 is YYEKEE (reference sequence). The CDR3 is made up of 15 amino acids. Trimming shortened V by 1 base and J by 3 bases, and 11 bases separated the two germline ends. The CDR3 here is CASSLNTGTNQPQHF. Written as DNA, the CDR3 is TGTGCCAGCAGCTTGAACACAGGGACCAATCAGCCCCAGCATTTT.

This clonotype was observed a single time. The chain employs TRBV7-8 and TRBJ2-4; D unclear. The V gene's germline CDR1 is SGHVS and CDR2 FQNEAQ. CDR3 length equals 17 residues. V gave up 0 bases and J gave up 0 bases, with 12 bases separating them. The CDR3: CASSLAITGIAKNIQYF. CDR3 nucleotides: TGTGCCAGCAGCTTAGCCATTACCGGAATAGCCAAAAACATTCAGTACTTC.

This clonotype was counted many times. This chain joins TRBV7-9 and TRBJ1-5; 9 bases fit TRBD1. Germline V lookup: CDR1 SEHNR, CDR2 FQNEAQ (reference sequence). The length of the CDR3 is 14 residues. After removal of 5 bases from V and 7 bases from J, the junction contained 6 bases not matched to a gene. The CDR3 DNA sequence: TGTGCCAGCAGCCCGACAGGGGGAAACCAGCCCCAGCATTTT. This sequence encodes CASSPTGGNQPQHF.